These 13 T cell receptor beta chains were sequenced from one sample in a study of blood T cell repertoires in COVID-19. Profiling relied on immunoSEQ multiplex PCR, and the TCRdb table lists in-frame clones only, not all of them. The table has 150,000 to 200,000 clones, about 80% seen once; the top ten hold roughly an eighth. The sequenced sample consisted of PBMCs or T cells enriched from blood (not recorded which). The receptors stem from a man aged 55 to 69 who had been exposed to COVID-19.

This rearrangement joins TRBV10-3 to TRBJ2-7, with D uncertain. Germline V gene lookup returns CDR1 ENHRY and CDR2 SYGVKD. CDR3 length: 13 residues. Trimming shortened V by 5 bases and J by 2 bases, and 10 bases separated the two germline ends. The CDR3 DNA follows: TGTGCCATCAGTCCCTTCCTAACCTACGAGCAGTACTTC. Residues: CAISPFLTYEQYF.

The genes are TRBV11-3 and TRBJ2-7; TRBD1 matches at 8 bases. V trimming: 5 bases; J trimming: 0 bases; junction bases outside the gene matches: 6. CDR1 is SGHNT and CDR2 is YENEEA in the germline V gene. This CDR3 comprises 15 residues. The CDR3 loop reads CASSQWDRSSYEQYF. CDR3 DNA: TGTGCCAGCAGCCAATGGGACAGGAGCTCCTACGAGCAGTACTTC.

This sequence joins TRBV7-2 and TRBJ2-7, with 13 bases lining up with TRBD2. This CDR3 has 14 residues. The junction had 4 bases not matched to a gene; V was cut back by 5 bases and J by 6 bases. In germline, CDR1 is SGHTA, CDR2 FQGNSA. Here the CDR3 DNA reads TGTGCCAGCAGCGTGGGGACTAGCGGGACCGAGCAGTACTTC. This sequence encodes CASSVGTSGTEQYF.

The CDR3 loop is CASSLGHFTDTQYF. In DNA, the CDR3 is TGCGCCAGCAGCCTAGGACATTTCACAGATACGCAGTATTTT. The genes are TRBV5-1 and TRBJ2-3; weak D call: TRBD1 (5 bases). Germline lookup yields CDR1 SGHRS and CDR2 YFSETQ. The length of the CDR3 is 14 residues. V lost 4 bases and J lost 2, with 11 bases in between.

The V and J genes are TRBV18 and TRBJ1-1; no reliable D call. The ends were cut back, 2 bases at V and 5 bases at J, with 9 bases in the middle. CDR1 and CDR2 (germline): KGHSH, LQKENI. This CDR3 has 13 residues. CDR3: CASSPDALTEAFF. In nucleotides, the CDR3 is TGTGCCAGCTCACCAGATGCGCTGACTGAAGCTTTCTTT.

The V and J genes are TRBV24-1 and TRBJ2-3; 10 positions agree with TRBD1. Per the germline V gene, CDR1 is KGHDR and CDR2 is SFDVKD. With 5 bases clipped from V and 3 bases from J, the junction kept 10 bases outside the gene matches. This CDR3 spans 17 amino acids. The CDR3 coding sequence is TGTGCCACCAGTGCACGACAGGGGGCGAGGGTGACAGATACGCAGTATTTT. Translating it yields CATSARQGARVTDTQYF.

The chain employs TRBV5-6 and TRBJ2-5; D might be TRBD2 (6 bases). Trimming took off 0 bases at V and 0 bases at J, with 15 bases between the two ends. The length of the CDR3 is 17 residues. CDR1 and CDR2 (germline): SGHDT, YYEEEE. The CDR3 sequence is CASSLGKASEYQETQYF. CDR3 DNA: TGTGCCAGCAGCTTGGGTAAGGCTAGCGAGTACCAAGAGACCCAGTACTTC.

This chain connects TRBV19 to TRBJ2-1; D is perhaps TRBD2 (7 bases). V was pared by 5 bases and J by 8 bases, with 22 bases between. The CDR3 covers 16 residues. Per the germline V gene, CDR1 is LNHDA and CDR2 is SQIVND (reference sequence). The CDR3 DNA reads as TGTGCCAGTAGTGCGGAGACTAGCAGTAGGGGGGATGAGCAGTTCTTC. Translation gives CASSAETSSRGDEQFF.

The CDR3 sequence: CATSREGGKGYGYTF. The DNA of the CDR3 is TGTGCCACCAGCAGGGAGGGAGGGAAAGGGTATGGCTACACCTTC. The V gene is TRBV15, the J gene TRBJ1-2; D remains unclear. Germline CDR1 is LNHNV and CDR2 is YYDKDF (reference sequence). V lost 3 bases, J lost 5 bases, and 16 bases lay in between. The length of the CDR3 is 15 residues.

CDR3 loop: CATMVRGKAFF. CDR3 nucleotide sequence: TGTGCCACCATGGTCAGGGGGAAGGCTTTCTTT. The rearrangement joins TRBV24-1 to TRBJ1-1, with 7 positions matching TRBD1. From germline, CDR1 is KGHDR and CDR2 SFDVKD. There are 11 residues in the CDR3. Losses at the gene ends were 8 bases for V and 11 bases for J; bases not matched to a gene: 7.

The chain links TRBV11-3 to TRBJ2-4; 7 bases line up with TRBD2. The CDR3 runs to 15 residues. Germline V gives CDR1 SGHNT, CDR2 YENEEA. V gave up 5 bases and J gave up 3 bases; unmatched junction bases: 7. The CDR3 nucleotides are TGTGCCAGCAGCCCTCTGGGGGGGGTCAAAAACATTCAGTACTTC. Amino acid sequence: CASSPLGGVKNIQYF. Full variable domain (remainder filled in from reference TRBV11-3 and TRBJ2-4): EAGVVQSPRYKIIEKKQPVAFWCNPISGHNTLYWYLQNLGQGPELLIRYENEEAVDDSQLPKDRFSAERLKGVDSTLKIQPAELGDSAVYLCASSPLGGVKNIQYFGAGTRLSVL.

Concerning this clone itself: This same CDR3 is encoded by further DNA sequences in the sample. The CDR3: CASSSGGGSYEQYF. The CDR3 DNA sequence: TGTGCCAGCAGCTCCGGGGGTGGGTCCTACGAGCAGTACTTC. This chain links TRBV7-3 with TRBJ2-7; TRBD2 might be the D (6 bases). In germline, CDR1 is SGHTA, CDR2 FQGTGA. The V and J ends lost 4 bases and 1 base respectively, with 11 bases between them. This CDR3 spans 14 amino acids.

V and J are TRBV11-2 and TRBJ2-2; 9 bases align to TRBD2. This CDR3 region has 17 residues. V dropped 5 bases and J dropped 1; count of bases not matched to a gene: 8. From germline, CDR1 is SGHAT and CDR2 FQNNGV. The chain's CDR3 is CASSTLLAGLNTGELFF. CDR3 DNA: TGTGCCAGCAGCACCCTTCTAGCGGGATTGAACACCGGGGAGCTGTTTTTT.